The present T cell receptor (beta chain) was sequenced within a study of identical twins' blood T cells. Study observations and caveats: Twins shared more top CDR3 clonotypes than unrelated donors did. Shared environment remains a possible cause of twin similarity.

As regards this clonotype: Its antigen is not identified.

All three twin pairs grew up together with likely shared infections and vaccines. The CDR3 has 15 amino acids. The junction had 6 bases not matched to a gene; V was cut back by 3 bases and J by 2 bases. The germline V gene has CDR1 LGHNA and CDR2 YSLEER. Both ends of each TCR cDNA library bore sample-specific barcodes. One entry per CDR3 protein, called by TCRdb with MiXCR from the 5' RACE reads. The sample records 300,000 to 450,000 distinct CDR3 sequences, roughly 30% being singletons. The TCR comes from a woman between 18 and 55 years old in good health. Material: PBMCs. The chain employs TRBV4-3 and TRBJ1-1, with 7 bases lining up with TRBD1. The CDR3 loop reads CASSHLNRGNTEAFF. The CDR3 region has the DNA TGCGCCAGCAGCCACCTCAACAGGGGCAACACTGAAGCTTTCTTT.